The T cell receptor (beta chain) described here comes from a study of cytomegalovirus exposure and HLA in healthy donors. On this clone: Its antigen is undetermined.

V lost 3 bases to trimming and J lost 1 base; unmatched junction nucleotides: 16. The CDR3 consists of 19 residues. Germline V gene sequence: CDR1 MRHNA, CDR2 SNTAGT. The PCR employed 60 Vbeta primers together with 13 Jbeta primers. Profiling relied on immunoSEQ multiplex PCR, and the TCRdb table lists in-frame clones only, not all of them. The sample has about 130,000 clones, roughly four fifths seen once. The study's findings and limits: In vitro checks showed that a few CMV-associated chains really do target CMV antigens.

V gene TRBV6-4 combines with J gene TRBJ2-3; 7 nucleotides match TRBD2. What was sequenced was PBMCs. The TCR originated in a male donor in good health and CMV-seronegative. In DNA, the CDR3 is TGTGCCAGCAGTGATTTGGGGGGGGGTTCTGGAGATGGCACAGATACGCAGTATTTT. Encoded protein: CASSDLGGGSGDGTDTQYF.